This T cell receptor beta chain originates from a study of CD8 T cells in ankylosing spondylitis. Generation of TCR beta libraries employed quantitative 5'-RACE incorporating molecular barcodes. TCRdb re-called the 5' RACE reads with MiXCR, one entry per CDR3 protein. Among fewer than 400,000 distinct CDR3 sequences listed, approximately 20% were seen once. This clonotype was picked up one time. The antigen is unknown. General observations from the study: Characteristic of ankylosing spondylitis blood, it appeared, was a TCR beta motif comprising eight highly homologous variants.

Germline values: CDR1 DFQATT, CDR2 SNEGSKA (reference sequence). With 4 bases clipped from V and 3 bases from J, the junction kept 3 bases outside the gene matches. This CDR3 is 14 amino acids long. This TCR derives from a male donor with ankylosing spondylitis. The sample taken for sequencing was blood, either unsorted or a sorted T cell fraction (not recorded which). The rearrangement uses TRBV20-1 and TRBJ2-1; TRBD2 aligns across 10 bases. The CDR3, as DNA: TGCAGTGCTACTAGCGGGAGAATCTACAATGAGCAGTTCTTC. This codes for CSATSGRIYNEQFF.